The present T cell receptor (beta chain) was sequenced within a study of blood T cell repertoires in COVID-19. Study information: Spain, Italy and the United States supplied samples that represented acute and convalescent COVID-19. PBMCs, B-cell-depleted T cells, or T cells provided the cDNA or gDNA that made up the material.

V trimming: 4 bases; J trimming: 6 bases; junction bases outside the gene matches: 5. Germline V lookup: CDR1 SGHRS, CDR2 YFSETQ. The CDR3 totals 14 residues. Authors' processing steps: Scientists estimated how many nucleated cells there were by amplifying reference gene primers. Only in-frame clones appear in the TCRdb table, and some are missing; sequencing was by immunoSEQ multiplex PCR. D and trimming were read from the DNA, whereas the V and J calls and clone size are those reported in that table. This sample has around 190,000 clones; roughly 83% occur once, and the top ten carry 5% to 7%. Allocation to cohorts depended on clinical history reported by the participants.

The chain carries TRBV5-1 and TRBJ2-7, with 12 bases identical to TRBD1. The specimen sequenced was PBMCs or T cells enriched from blood (not recorded which). The receptor was derived from a man in his forties with acute COVID-19. CDR3 residues: CASSGGTGGSEQYF. CDR3 DNA sequence: TGCGCCAGCAGCGGTGGGACAGGGGGCTCCGAGCAGTACTTC.